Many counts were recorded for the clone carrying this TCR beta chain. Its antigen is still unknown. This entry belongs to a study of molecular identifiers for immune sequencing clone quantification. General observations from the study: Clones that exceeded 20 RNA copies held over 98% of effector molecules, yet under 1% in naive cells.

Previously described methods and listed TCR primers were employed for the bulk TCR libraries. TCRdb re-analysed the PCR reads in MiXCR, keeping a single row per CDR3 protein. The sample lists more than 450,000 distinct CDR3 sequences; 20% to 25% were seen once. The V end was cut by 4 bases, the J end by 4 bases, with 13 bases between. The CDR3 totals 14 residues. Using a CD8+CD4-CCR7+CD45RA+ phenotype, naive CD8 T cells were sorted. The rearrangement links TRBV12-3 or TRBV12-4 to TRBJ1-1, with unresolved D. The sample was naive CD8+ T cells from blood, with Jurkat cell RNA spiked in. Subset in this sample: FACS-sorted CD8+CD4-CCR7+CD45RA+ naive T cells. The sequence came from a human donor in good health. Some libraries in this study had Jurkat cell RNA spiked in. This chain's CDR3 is CASSYYSLGTEAFF. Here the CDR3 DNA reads TGTGCCAGCAGTTACTACTCTTTGGGCACTGAAGCTTTCTTT.